Shown below are 21 T cell receptor beta chains from a single sample sequenced in a study of CD8+CD57+ T cells in acquired aplastic anemia. TCR beta VDJ and CDR3 profiles were obtained from a genomic DNA template. TCRdb independently ran MiXCR on the reads; one entry per CDR3 protein. The sample has about 58,000 distinct CDR3 sequences; roughly three fifths are singletons. For sequencing, patients were chosen who had shown expansion of CD8+CD57+ cells by flow cytometry. The sequenced sample was sorted CD4+, CD8+, or CD8+CD57+ T cells (not recorded which) from PBMCs. The receptors derive from a human donor with aplastic anemia.

The V and J genes are TRBV2 and TRBJ1-2, with D possibly TRBD1 on 6 matching bases. The CDR3 totals 13 residues. The germline V gene has CDR1 SNHLY and CDR2 FYNNEI. Trimming stripped 2 bases from V and 6 bases from J, with 10 bases between. The CDR3, as DNA: TGTGCCAGCAGTGAATCAGGGGACGATGGCTACACCTTC. Translating gives CASSESGDDGYTF.

This clonotype was seen more than once but under ten times. The junction differs from germline at one of its ends, possibly a read error. This sequence joins TRBV9 and TRBJ1-1; D may be TRBD1 (5 bases). This CDR3 is 14 amino acids long. Germline lookup yields CDR1 SGDLS and CDR2 YYNGEE. The CDR3: CASGVGRGPTEAFF. The CDR3 DNA follows: TGTGCCAGCGGCGTGGGACGGGGCCCAACTGAAGCTTTCTTT.

The chain combines TRBV27 with TRBJ1-2; D gene unclear. From germline, CDR1 is MNHEY and CDR2 SMNVEV (reference sequence). The CDR3 is 12 residues long. The germline V and J ends were trimmed by 2 bases and 4 bases, with 5 bases remaining between them. For the CDR3, the DNA is TGTGCCAGCAGTTTAAAGGGCTATGGCTACACCTTC. Encoded protein: CASSLKGYGYTF.

The chain links TRBV25-1 to TRBJ1-2, with a weak D call TRBD1 (6 bases). Trimming stripped 5 bases from V and 4 bases from J, with 23 bases between. The CDR3 consists of 17 residues. The germline gives CDR1 MGHDK, CDR2 SYGVNS. CDR3 sequence reads: CASSTRDTPRWGYGYTF. In nucleotides, the CDR3 is TGTGCCAGCAGTACCCGGGACACGCCGCGGTGGGGCTATGGCTACACCTTC.

V usage is TRBV25-1 and J usage is TRBJ1-1; possibly TRBD1 for D (6 bases). CDR1 is MGHDK and CDR2 is SYGVNS in the germline V gene. V shed 3 bases and J shed 5 bases, with 7 bases lying between them. This CDR3 is 12 amino acids long. In DNA form, the CDR3 reads TGTGCCAGCAGTGAGCAGGGGACTGAAGCTTTCTTT. Translating gives CASSEQGTEAFF.

This clonotype was counted many times. CDR3 nucleotides: TGTGCCAGCAGGCCGGGACAGGGGGACACTGAAGCTTTCTTT. Its translation is CASRPGQGDTEAFF. The chain has TRBV6-5 and TRBJ1-1; 11 positions match TRBD1. There are 14 residues in the CDR3. CDR1 and CDR2 from the germline V gene are MNHEY and SVGAGI. Unmatched junction bases numbered 3, after V lost 6 bases and J lost 3 bases.

The V call is TRBV25-1, the J call TRBJ1-2, with 8 bases identical to TRBD1. This CDR3 spans 13 amino acids. Germline V gene sequence: CDR1 MGHDK, CDR2 SYGVNS. V gave up 4 bases and J gave up 5 bases; unmatched junction bases: 3. CDR3 sequence: CASSVTGGYGYTF. For the CDR3, the DNA is TGTGCCAGCAGTGTCACAGGGGGGTATGGCTACACCTTC.

J is TRBJ2-7 and V is TRBV5-1; D ambiguous. This CDR3 region has 14 residues. Germline V gene lookup returns CDR1 SGHRS and CDR2 YFSETQ. The V end lost 4 bases, the J end lost 1 base, and 12 bases lay between the germline ends. In nucleotides, the CDR3 is TGCGCCAGCAGCAAGAACACCCCATCCTACGAGCAGTACTTC. It is translated as CASSKNTPSYEQYF.

The rearrangement joins TRBV2 to TRBJ2-7; 7 positions match TRBD1. V dropped 5 bases and J dropped 4; count of bases not matched to a gene: 5. CDR1 is SNHLY and CDR2 is FYNNEI in the germline V gene. The CDR3 spans 13 residues. CDR3 protein: CASSHRGEYEQYF. CDR3 nucleotide sequence: TGTGCCAGCAGTCACAGGGGAGAGTACGAGCAGTACTTC. Full variable domain (missing parts from reference TRBV2 and TRBJ2-7): EPEVTQTPSHQVTQMGQEVILRCVPISNHLYFYWYRQILGQKVEFLVSFYNNEISEKSEIFDDQFSVERPDGSNFTLKIRSTKLEDSAMYFCASSHRGEYEQYFGPGTRLTVT.

In this sample, this clonotype turned up a few times. A clone one base away is much larger, so this may be a read error. The chain has TRBV11-2 and TRBJ2-1; D gene unclear. Germline-derived CDR1 and CDR2 are SGHAT and FQNNGV. The CDR3 totals 18 residues. The DNA of the CDR3 is TGTGCCGGCAGCTGGATGAACCAAACAGCGTTTGAAAACAATGAGCAGTTCTTC. Protein sequence: CAGSWMNQTAFENNEQFF. Full variable domain (rest looked up from reference TRBV11-2 and TRBJ2-1): EAGVAQSPRYKIIEKRQSVAFWCNPISGHATLYWYQQILGQGPKLLIQFQNNGVVDDSQLPKDRFSAERLKGVDSTLKIQPAKLEDSAVYLCAGSWMNQTAFENNEQFFGPGTRLTVL.

The rearrangement uses TRBV19 and TRBJ2-1; tentative D call: TRBD1 (6 bases). The CDR3 is 12 residues long. The V gene lost 5 bases and the J gene lost 10 bases, with 12 bases spanning the gap. The germline V gene has CDR1 LNHDA and CDR2 SQIVND (reference sequence). CDR3 sequence (DNA): TGTGCCAGTAGTCAGGGGCACTACGAGCAGTTCTTC. Its protein is CASSQGHYEQFF.

This clonotype turned up a few times. This may be a read error, as it is one base from a much larger clone. This chain links TRBV15 with TRBJ2-2, with 9 positions matching TRBD1. This CDR3 has 14 residues. Per the germline V gene, CDR1 is LNHNV and CDR2 is YYDKDF (reference sequence). For the CDR3, the DNA is TGTGCCACCAGCAGGGACAGGGGCCCCGGGGAGCTGCTTTTT. Its protein is CATSRDRGPGELLF.

The J gene is TRBJ1-1, the V gene TRBV20-1; TRBD1 is a possible D gene (5 bases). V lost 1 base to trimming and J lost 1 base, with 10 bases between them. CDR1 is DFQATT, CDR2 SNEGSKA, per germline (reference sequence). The CDR3 has 14 amino acids. CDR3 coding DNA: TGCAGTGCTAGAGGTGGGGGAGGGAACACTGAAGCTTTCTTT. This gives the protein CSARGGGGNTEAFF.

This clonotype occurred many times. The chain recombines TRBV6-1 with TRBJ2-1; perhaps D is TRBD1 or TRBD2 (5 bases each). Trimming took 6 bases from V and 6 from J, leaving 9 bases between them. This CDR3 region has 12 residues. Germline CDR1 reads MNHNS; CDR2 reads SASEGT. The CDR3 DNA reads TGTGCCAGCAGAAAGGGGAGCAATGAGCAGTTCTTC. This gives the protein CASRKGSNEQFF.

The V call is TRBV25-1, the J call TRBJ1-6; 9 bases map to TRBD1. The CDR3 has 15 residues. With 2 bases clipped from V and 9 bases from J, the junction kept 5 bases outside the gene matches. Germline CDR1 reads MGHDK; CDR2 reads SYGVNS. CDR3 region: CASSEGTGFSSPLHF. CDR3 nucleotides: TGTGCCAGCAGTGAAGGGACAGGGTTCAGTTCACCCCTCCACTTT.

This clonotype was seen just once. This chain joins TRBV19 and TRBJ2-7, with 7 bases aligning to TRBD1. The CDR3 is 14 amino acids. V trimming: 4 bases; J trimming: 0 bases; junction bases outside the gene matches: 3. Germline values: CDR1 LNHDA, CDR2 SQIVND (reference sequence). This CDR3 reads CASSRTGSSYEQYF. CDR3 DNA: TGTGCCAGTAGTAGGACAGGCTCCTCCTACGAGCAGTACTTC.

The J gene is TRBJ1-6, the V gene TRBV15, with TRBD1 as a possible D gene (6 bases). V was shortened by 5 bases and J by 0 bases, with 11 bases between the two germline ends. The germline gives CDR1 LNHNV, CDR2 YYDKDF (reference sequence). This CDR3 has 16 residues. In DNA, the CDR3 is TGTGCCACCAGCCGCGACAGGAGCTCCTATAATTCACCCCTCCACTTT. It yields the protein CATSRDRSSYNSPLHF.

V gene TRBV7-8 combines with J gene TRBJ2-1; 10 nucleotides agree with TRBD1. V gave up 6 bases and J gave up 3 bases; unmatched junction bases: 8. Germline-derived CDR1 and CDR2 are SGHVS and FQNEAQ. The CDR3 spans 16 residues. CDR3 nucleotides: TGTGCCAGCAGATACGGGACAGGGGAACTCTACAATGAGCAGTTCTTC. It encodes CASRYGTGELYNEQFF.

The V and J genes are TRBV10-2 and TRBJ1-4, with no clear D. CDR1 and CDR2 (germline): WSHSY, SAAADI. V was trimmed by 2 bases and J by 3 bases, leaving 7 bases between them. The CDR3 spans 14 residues. The CDR3 coding sequence is TGCGCCAGCAGTGAGGGACTGGCTAATGAAAAACTGTTTTTT. Translating gives CASSEGLANEKLFF.

This clonotype occurred many times. V is TRBV6-4 and J is TRBJ2-2; 8 bases line up with TRBD1. Germline lookup yields CDR1 MRHNA and CDR2 SNTAGT. The CDR3 length is 15 residues. The ends lost 3 bases at V and 2 bases at J; junction bases unmatched: 2. The CDR3 DNA reads TGTGCCAGCAGTGAACAGGGGGGAAACACCGGGGAGCTGTTTTTT. Protein sequence: CASSEQGGNTGELFF.

The chain has TRBV5-1 and TRBJ1-1, with 12 bases aligning to TRBD1. Germline V CDR1 and CDR2: SGHRS, YFSETQ. The CDR3 sequence is 17 residues long. V dropped 0 bases and J dropped 5; count of bases not matched to a gene: 8. This chain's CDR3 is CASSLGGQGATRTEAFF. Written as DNA, the CDR3 is TGCGCCAGCAGCTTGGGGGGACAGGGGGCCACCAGGACTGAAGCTTTCTTT.